This entry describes one T cell receptor beta chain. Its specific antigen is unknown. Within one base of it there is no much larger clone, and no base qualities were kept. Patients with a history of autoimmune disease or receiving systemic immunosuppression were excluded from the trial. Peripheral blood for TCR sequencing was collected from all dose cohorts at baseline, on cycle 4 day 1, and on cycle 7 day 1. The samples were drawn from a first-in-human, open-label, multicenter phase I dose-escalation trial of ivuxolimab. Adults with locally advanced or metastatic melanoma, renal cell carcinoma, hepatocellular carcinoma or head and neck squamous cell carcinoma were enrolled in the trial. Before TCR sequencing, CD4+ T cells and CD8+ T cells were sorted from peripheral blood as separate populations. These data come from a study of OX40 agonist ivuxolimab in advanced cancers. As for the study more broadly: Ivuxolimab was an agonistic, fully human IgG2 monoclonal antibody directed against OX40 (CD134), a costimulatory receptor. The purpose of peripheral TCRbeta sequencing was to test whether ivuxolimab changed TCR sequence diversity and led to clonal T-cell expansion. Partial responses were achieved by three dose-escalation patients, of whom one had hepatocellular carcinoma and two had cutaneous melanoma. The paper describes the monotherapy dose-escalation part (N of about 57 patients) of the phase I trial of ivuxolimab. Intravenous ivuxolimab was administered to patients every 2 weeks at six dose levels: 0.01, 0.1, 0.3, 1.5, 3 and 10 mg/kg. Patients were allowed to have had prior anti-PD-1, anti-PD-L1 or anti-CTLA-4 therapy, and roughly two fifths of the dose-escalation patients had been treated with checkpoint inhibitors. In the dose-escalation cohort, approximately 80% of patients were male, and the mean age was approximately 60 years with a range of about 20 to 80. Of the approximately 50 dose-escalation patients, hepatocellular carcinoma was present in approximately 20, melanoma in approximately 15, renal cell carcinoma in 9 and head and neck cancer in 9. Results and caveats for the whole study, not just this receptor: Partial responders in the 0.1-3.0 mg/kg groups had among the lowest normalized peripheral clonal expansion, especially among CD8+ T cells. Which antigens the clonally expanded peripheral T cells were specific for was not determined. Low levels of normalized T-cell clonal expansion were also seen in some nonresponding patients. At doses of 0.1 to 3.0 mg/kg, clonal expansion of both CD4+ and CD8+ T cells in blood was seen between baseline and week 6. After ivuxolimab, CD8+ T cells had more expanded clones than CD4+ T cells on average.

For sequencing of the TCRbeta CDR3 region, genomic DNA was extracted from the sorted cells. The immunoSEQ Assay was used to sequence the TCRbeta CDR3 regions. The clones in this table, taken by TCRdb from immuneACCESS, are in-frame only. Not every clone is retained; where verified, under half of the shortfall comes from an unresolved V gene, and the cause of the rest is unknown. For this sample the table gives thousands of clones, of which approximately 94% were detected only once. The top ten clones comprise 9.5% to 12% of the sample. Material: CD4+ or CD8+ T cells sorted from blood, obtained in a trial of the OX40 agonist ivuxolimab. The receptor was isolated from an adult with an advanced solid tumor such as melanoma, head and neck, liver or kidney cancer.

Read as DNA, the sequence is TGTGCCAGCCGAGGTAAACCGAACACCGGGGAGCTGTTTTTT. This is translated as CASRGKPNTGELFF. This receptor chain uses TRBV18 and TRBJ2-2, with the D gene not clear enough to name. V gives up 8 bases and J gives up 0 bases, and the segment between their germline ends measures 10 bases. The CDR3 numbers 14 residues from cysteine through phenylalanine. Of all the DNA, just the CDR3 is kept, 42 bases in frame from base 1. Based on the germline V gene, the CDR1 and CDR2 sequences are KGHSH and LQKENI.